Sequencing of this TCR beta chain was carried out in a study of early T cells in non-severe SARS-CoV-2 infection. Overall study context: Sequencing input comprised bulk RNA from unsorted whole blood; chain pairing was not available. General study results and limits: Anti-spike CD8 specificities were favored by VDJdb matching, whose results missed private and CD4 specificities.

Individually, cDNA molecules had unique molecular identifiers attached to them. Via MiXCR, TCRdb re-called the 5' RACE reads, giving one row per CDR3 protein. Altogether around 40,000 distinct CDR3 sequences are present, 9.5% to 13% being singletons, with the ten largest covering roughly 9.7%. CDR3 size: 14 residues. Per germline, CDR1 KGHSH and CDR2 LQKENI. The J segment lost 3 bases and the V segment lost 6 bases, leaving 7 bases of the junction unmatched. There are a few counts of this clonotype. Its target is not known. V and J are TRBV18 and TRBJ1-2, with 7 bases identical to TRBD1. The material sequenced was whole blood. The clonotype originates from an adult who was a healthcare worker with PCR-confirmed SARS-CoV-2 infection or an uninfected control (not recorded which). The CDR3: CASSTIQGDYGYTF. The CDR3 coding sequence is TGTGCCAGCTCCACCATTCAGGGGGACTATGGCTACACCTTC.